Shown below are 3 T cell receptor beta chains from a single sample sequenced in a study of naive and memory T cell subsets. Their recognized antigens are unknown. Overall study findings and caveats: A few larger clonotypes appeared in naive repertoires, especially CD8, possibly memory cells re-expressing CD45RA.

Both TRBC1 and TRBC2 were covered by a beta constant-region primer of two equimolar oligonucleotides. The ligated cDNA underwent four PCR rounds using SP2 and nested alpha and beta constant-region primers. TCRdb re-called the UMI-ligation and nested PCR reads with MiXCR, one entry per CDR3 protein. The sample lists 98,000 or so distinct CDR3 sequences; roughly 15% were seen once. Sequencing was carried out using naive CD8+ T cells from blood. The origin of the receptors is a human donor in good health.

This clonotype was recorded at least ten times. The genes are TRBV29-1 and TRBJ2-5; 10 bases align to TRBD2. V shed 6 bases and J 4 bases; nucleotides not matched to a gene: 11. From germline, CDR1 is SQVTM and CDR2 ANQGSEA. The CDR3 has 15 residues. DNA of the CDR3: TGCAGCGTCGAGCGGGAGGGCCGAATATTAGAGACCCAGTACTTC. Translation gives CSVEREGRILETQYF.

At least ten counts were recorded for this clonotype. The chain has TRBV18 and TRBJ2-1; D unclear. Trimming cost V 3 bases and J 6 bases, with 6 bases left between them. The germline gives CDR1 KGHSH, CDR2 LQKENI. The CDR3 runs to 12 residues. The CDR3 nucleotides read TGTGCCAGCTCACCGGTCGGCAATGAGCAGTTCTTC. As protein: CASSPVGNEQFF. Supplemented by reference TRBV18 and TRBJ2-1, the full variable domain reads NAGVMQNPRHLVRRRGQEARLRCSPMKGHSHVYWYRQLPEEGLKFMVYLQKENIIDESGMPKERFSAEFPKEGPSILRIQQVVRGDSAAYFCASSPVGNEQFFGPGTRLTVL.

V and J are TRBV4-1 and TRBJ2-7; TRBD1 agrees at 7 bases. This CDR3 region has 15 residues. The germline CDR1 and CDR2 sequences are MGHRA and YSYEKL. Trimming at V came to 3 bases and at J to 1 base, leaving 6 bases not matched to a gene. The DNA of the CDR3 is TGCGCCAGCAGCCACATCACAGGGGATTCCTACGAGCAGTACTTC. Amino acid sequence: CASSHITGDSYEQYF.